The rows below give T cell receptor beta chains drawn from one sample of a study of shared clonotypes between healthy human individuals. The assay was immunoSEQ multiplex PCR, and TCRdb's table has in-frame clones only and misses some. The sample lists fewer than 500,000 clones, about 75% occurring once. The sequencing sample was made of PBMCs. These receptors originate from a woman in her thirties or forties in good health. Some clones in this sample may be carry-over from other donors' samples. The conserved cysteine and the conserved F or W are not part of the CDR3 here.

>TRBJ1-1|TRBV6-1
ASRSTGTYTEAF
>TRBJ2-7|TRBV2
ASSEWGLAGGYEQY
>TRBJ2-3|TRBV7-3
ASSPRRSDGTDTQY
>TRBJ1-1|TRBV2
ASSEPGWNTEAF
>TRBJ2-1|TRBV15
ATSYDGTYYNEQF
>TRBJ2-3|TRBV21-1
ASRRPTTSTDTQY
>TRBJ2-5|TRBV7-8
ASSSTGTTTGETQY
>TRBJ2-7|TRBV2
ASSEMLAGGLGEQY
>TRBJ2-3|TRBV5-1
ASSLPYAPDTQY
>TRBJ2-1|TRBV5-1
ASSLTESGERLAYNEQF
>TRBJ2-3|TRBV9
ASSVASESDTQY
>TRBJ2-1|TRBV10-2
ASMVQGFRNEQF
>TRBJ2-7|TRBV6-6
ASSYSAGGRYEQY
>TRBJ1-1|TRBV15
ATSRGPPGTGEGEAF
>TRBJ2-3|TRBV5-1
ASSLDRPGDTQY
>TRBJ2-7|TRBV18
ASSLQTSYEQY
>TRBJ2-1|TRBV11-2
ASSLALPRSYNEQF
>TRBJ2-5|TRBV5-6
ASSLAPGVAQETQY
>TRBJ2-5|TRBV7-9
ASSFGPGETQY
>TRBJ1-1|TRBV5-1
ASSLWAGQTHTEAF
>TRBJ2-3|TRBV19
ASSISASGSADTQY
>TRBJ2-1|TRBV9
ASSVGTTPLHEQF
>TRBJ2-1|TRBV4-1
ASSQDDTRSSYNEQF
>TRBJ2-1|TRBV6-1
ASSPGPTKF
>TRBJ2-5|TRBV10-3
AISGLEGETQY
>TRBJ2-7|TRBV9
ASSVGGLGGEQY
>TRBJ2-2|TRBV6-6
ASSYTQAEGSGELF
>TRBJ2-7|TRBV10-2
ASSADYHPY
>TRBJ2-7|TRBV15
ATSRAPANTYEQY
>TRBJ1-4|TRBV25-1
ASSEGGRGGEKLF
>TRBJ2-1|TRBV1
TSSQEPGASRDNEQF
>TRBJ1-1|TRBV9
ASSPNSYLTEAF
>TRBJ2-3|TRBV5-6
ASSLRLAGNTDTQY
>TRBJ2-3|TRBV11-1
ASSPVPWGAPTDTQY
>TRBJ2-1|TRBV29-1
SVEDWYVTSSYNEQF
>TRBJ2-7|TRBV18
ASSPQGSRRAYEQY
>TRBJ2-5|TRBV30
AWSPGAQETQY
>TRBJ2-7|TRBV19
ASSTSGGEQY
>TRBJ2-2|TRBV28
ASSASPGQKFTGELF
>TRBJ2-7|TRBV7-2
ASSEGLPPRNEQY
>TRBJ1-5|TRBV30
AWSGEQVRLMAQH
>TRBJ2-7|TRBV7-6
ASSLGTGVSHEQY
>TRBJ1-1|TRBV5-1
ASTPGTGNTEAF
>TRBJ2-5|TRBV28
ASSFRAETQY
>TRBJ1-2|TRBV18
ASSVVVAEDGYT
>TRBJ2-3|TRBV27
ASSFRPLAGGTDTQY
>TRBJ2-5|TRBV5-1
ASSLAGGRRVQETQY
>TRBJ2-3|TRBV6-1
SSSTGGDTQY
>TRBJ2-7|TRBV10-3
AISGDRVGEQH
>TRBJ2-7|TRBV18
ASSPAGGFLYEQY
>TRBJ1-3|TRBV5-1
ASSLTGEGSGNTIY
>TRBJ2-7|TRBV9
ASSVGAGTAYEQY
>TRBJ2-1|TRBV7-6
ASSSYTGTDEQF
>TRBJ1-4|TRBV4-2
ASSHNRAATNEKLF
>TRBJ2-7|TRBV5-8
ASSSSGFISEQY
>TRBJ2-2|TRBV7-3
ASSPTPLVSTGELF
>TRBJ2-1|TRBV6-5
ASSYSGTASYNEQF
>TRBJ1-2|TRBV27
ASSLRGAGYGYT
>TRBJ1-5|TRBV2
ASSVPSGGIGGNQPQH